Shown below are 16 T cell receptor beta chains from a single sample sequenced in a study of cytomegalovirus exposure and HLA in healthy donors. The PCR used 60 Vbeta and 13 Jbeta primers. Profiling relied on immunoSEQ multiplex PCR, and the TCRdb table lists in-frame clones only, not all of them. Reported are over 100,000 clones; the ten largest clones contain about 4%. Sequenced sample: PBMCs. Receptor source: a young man in good health and CMV-seronegative.

This chain uses TRBV9 with TRBJ2-2; D may be TRBD2 (7 bases). Germline CDR1 SGDLS, CDR2 YYNGEE. There are 15 residues in the CDR3. Trimming stripped 0 bases from V and 3 bases from J, with 9 bases between. CDR3 sequence reads: CASSVAGGHTGELFF. DNA for the CDR3: TGTGCCAGCAGCGTAGCCGGGGGGCACACCGGGGAGCTGTTTTTT.

This chain connects TRBV15 to TRBJ1-2; 9 positions agree with TRBD1. Trimming at V came to 4 bases and at J to 4 bases, leaving 7 bases not matched to a gene. Per germline, CDR1 LNHNV and CDR2 YYDKDF (reference sequence). The CDR3 spans 15 residues. The CDR3 loop reads CATSTRTGDAYGYTF. CDR3 DNA: TGTGCCACCAGCACCCGGACAGGGGACGCCTATGGCTACACCTTC.

Notes on this clone: Distinct nucleotide sequences in the sample also encode this CDR3. The chain recombines TRBV5-1 with TRBJ2-3; TRBD1 matches at 9 bases. Germline V lookup: CDR1 SGHRS, CDR2 YFSETQ. V dropped 4 bases and J dropped 9; count of bases not matched to a gene: 15. The CDR3 sequence is 16 residues long. CDR3 residues: CASSPSAQGATRTQYF. In DNA form, the CDR3 reads TGCGCCAGCAGCCCATCCGCACAGGGGGCAACGCGAACGCAGTATTTT.

The chain combines TRBV5-1 with TRBJ2-5, with TRBD2 matching over 7 bases. Matching the DNA end better, TRBJ2-7 makes the J call doubtful. Germline CDR1 reads SGHRS; CDR2 reads YFSETQ. The CDR3 loop spans 15 amino acids. The CDR3: CASSQGRGGIYEQYF. CDR3 nucleotide sequence: TGCGCCAGCAGCCAGGGCCGCGGGGGAATCTACGAGCAGTACTTC.

As DNA, the CDR3 is TGTGCCAGCAGTTTAACAGGGGAGCCCCCCTACGAGCAGTACTTC. Protein: CASSLTGEPPYEQYF. J is TRBJ2-7 and V is TRBV28; 7 positions match TRBD1. This CDR3 spans 15 amino acids. Trimming cost V 2 bases and J 2 bases; bases outside gene matches: 6. Per the germline V gene, CDR1 is MDHEN and CDR2 is SYDVKM. The complete variable domain, with remaining parts taken from reference TRBV28 and TRBJ2-7, reads DVKVTQSSRYLVKRTGEKVFLECVQDMDHENMFWYRQDPGLGLRLIYFSYDVKMKEKGDIPEGYSVSREKKERFSLILESASTNQTSMYLCASSLTGEPPYEQYFGPGTRLTVT.

The J gene is TRBJ1-3, the V gene TRBV7-9; 7 nucleotides agree with TRBD1. This CDR3 comprises 16 residues. Germline CDR1 and CDR2: SEHNR and FQNEAQ (reference sequence). The V gene end was trimmed by 1 base and the J gene end by 2 bases; junction bases not matched to a gene: 5. The CDR3 DNA is TGTGCCAGCAGCTTAGGACAGGGAGGCCCTGGAAACACCATATATTTT. Translating it yields CASSLGQGGPGNTIYF. Variable domain in full (rest from reference TRBV7-9 and TRBJ1-3): DTGVSQNPRHKITKRGQNVTFRCDPISEHNRLYWYRQTLGQGPEFLTYFQNEAQLEKSRLLSDRFSAERPKGSFSTLEIQRTEQGDSAMYLCASSLGQGGPGNTIYFGEGSWLTVV.

This chain links TRBV6-6 with TRBJ2-1, with 12 positions matching TRBD2. Germline loops: CDR1 MNHNY, CDR2 SVGAGI (reference sequence). Unmatched junction bases numbered 7, after V lost 4 bases and J lost 9 bases. The CDR3 has 15 amino acids. This chain's CDR3 is CASSFGLAGTSEQFF. The CDR3 nucleotides read TGTGCCAGCAGTTTCGGACTAGCGGGGACGAGTGAGCAGTTCTTC.

The rearrangement links TRBV19 to TRBJ1-6, with no clear D. The CDR3 runs to 15 residues. The germline V gene encodes CDR1 LNHDA and CDR2 SQIVND (reference sequence). Trimming removed 1 base at V and 9 bases at J, with 13 bases between. Here the CDR3 reads CASSIGGSTPSPLHF. Here the CDR3 DNA reads TGTGCCAGTAGTATAGGAGGCAGTACCCCTTCACCCCTCCACTTT.

Here the CDR3 reads CASSLRRVQETQYF. The CDR3, as DNA: TGTGCCAGCAGCTTGCGGCGGGTTCAAGAGACCCAGTACTTC. This chain links TRBV5-6 with TRBJ2-5; D is possibly TRBD2 (5 bases). The CDR3 covers 14 residues. The ends were cut back, 1 base at V and 2 bases at J, with 9 bases in the middle. Germline CDR1 SGHDT, CDR2 YYEEEE.

The chain is built from TRBV29-1 and TRBJ1-5, with D uncertain. Trimming took off 1 base at V and 0 bases at J, with 19 bases between the two ends. The CDR3 extends over 18 amino acids. Germline V gene lookup returns CDR1 SQVTM and CDR2 ANQGSEA. Here the CDR3 DNA reads TGCAGCGTTGAAGTGATGGCCAGGTATGTCTATAGCAATCAGCCCCAGCATTTT. Its protein is CSVEVMARYVYSNQPQHF.

J is TRBJ2-2 and V is TRBV9; 9 nucleotides line up with TRBD1. CDR3 length: 15 amino acids. CDR1 SGDLS and CDR2 YYNGEE come from the germline V gene. After removal of 5 bases from V and 2 bases from J, the junction contained 4 bases not matched to a gene. The CDR3 reads CASSRTGVNTGELFF. In nucleotides, the CDR3 is TGTGCCAGCAGTAGGACAGGGGTTAACACCGGGGAGCTGTTTTTT.

The genes are TRBV29-1 and TRBJ2-1; maybe TRBD2 (6 bases). This CDR3 spans 15 amino acids. Trimming removed 7 bases from V and 3 bases from J, with 19 bases in between. Germline V gene data show CDR1 as SQVTM and CDR2 as ANQGSEA. The CDR3 DNA is TGCAGCGCCAAAGGGAATAGCGGCCTCTACAATGAGCAGTTCTTC. Translating it yields CSAKGNSGLYNEQFF.

The rearrangement uses TRBV28 and TRBJ2-7; 7 nucleotides agree with TRBD1. After removal of 7 bases from V and 1 base from J, the junction contained 10 bases not matched to a gene. The V gene's germline CDR1 is MDHEN and CDR2 SYDVKM. This CDR3 is built from 15 residues. The CDR3 DNA follows: TGTGCCAGCACCTCCGGGACAGTCTATTCCTACGAGCAGTACTTC. Protein product: CASTSGTVYSYEQYF.

The chain couples TRBV2 to TRBJ1-4; 7 nucleotides agree with TRBD1. With V trimmed by 4 bases and J by 11 bases, 1 base remained unmatched. This CDR3 has 11 residues. The germline V gene has CDR1 SNHLY and CDR2 FYNNEI. Here the CDR3 reads CASSAGQKLFF. The CDR3 DNA reads as TGTGCCAGCAGTGCGGGACAGAAACTGTTTTTT. Full variable domain (outside the CDR3, taken from reference TRBV2 and TRBJ1-4): EPEVTQTPSHQVTQMGQEVILRCVPISNHLYFYWYRQILGQKVEFLVSFYNNEISEKSEIFDDQFSVERPDGSNFTLKIRSTKLEDSAMYFCASSAGQKLFFGSGTQLSVL.

The chain carries TRBV5-4 and TRBJ1-4; weak D call: TRBD1 (6 bases). Trimming removed 2 bases from V and 3 bases from J, with 14 bases in between. This CDR3 is 16 amino acids long. CDR1 and CDR2 from the germline V gene are SGHNT and YYREEE (reference sequence). CDR3 nucleotide sequence: TGTGCCAGCAGCTTAGGACAGACGATGGCTAATGAAAAACTGTTTTTT. As protein: CASSLGQTMANEKLFF.

The gene calls are TRBV20-1 and TRBJ1-1; D is unresolved. The CDR3 totals 11 residues. Germline CDR1 and CDR2: DFQATT and SNEGSKA (reference sequence). The V and J ends lost 1 base and 8 bases respectively, with 8 bases between them. The CDR3 DNA reads TGCAGTGCTAGAGGTGGACTGGAAGCTTTCTTT. Residues: CSARGGLEAFF.